Below are 2 T cell receptor beta chains sequenced from a single sample in a study of shared clonotypes between healthy human individuals. Clones were sequenced by immunoSEQ multiplex PCR, and TCRdb holds only the in-frame ones, with some missing. Here the sample spans approximately 1.5 million clones, nearly 99% being singletons. The specimen was naive CD4+ T cells sorted from blood. Subset described: CD45RA+ positively selected. The receptor set was obtained from a man aged 25 to 45 in good health.

This clone was recorded once. This specimen includes other DNA sequences encoding the same CDR3. This chain connects TRBV2 to TRBJ1-4; D might be TRBD1 (5 bases). The CDR3 extends over 13 amino acids. V lost 4 bases to trimming and J lost 4 bases, with 7 bases between them. Germline lookup yields CDR1 SNHLY and CDR2 FYNNEI. CDR3 in amino acids: CASSGGVNEKLFF. The CDR3, as DNA: TGTGCCAGCAGTGGGGGCGTTAATGAAAAACTGTTTTTT.

CDR3 residues: CASSIDPEWGEQFF. The CDR3 bases are TGTGCCAGTAGTATAGACCCCGAGTGGGGTGAGCAGTTCTTC. The chain uses TRBV19 and TRBJ2-1, with no clear D. In germline, CDR1 is LNHDA, CDR2 SQIVND (reference sequence). The ends were cut back, 0 bases at V and 9 bases at J, with 12 bases in the middle. CDR3 size: 14 residues.